These 26 T cell receptor beta chains came from one sample sequenced in a study of graft-versus-host responses after intestinal transplantation. Sequenced by immunoSEQ multiplex PCR; TCRdb stores in-frame clones only, minus some. The sample yields 1,100 or so clones, approximately 83% seen once. Sample: PBMCs, taken 7 days after intestinal transplantation. The receptors here all came from a human patient who received an intestinal transplant, so some T cells may come from the graft donor.

About this clone: This sample includes further DNA sequences coding for the same CDR3. The CDR3 region has the DNA TGCGCCAGCACTCTACATACTAGCACCGGGGAGCTGTTTTTT. Translated, it gives CASTLHTSTGELFF. This sequence joins TRBV5-1 and TRBJ2-2; possibly TRBD2 for D (5 bases). Trimming cost V 6 bases and J 4 bases, with 13 bases left between them. The V gene's germline CDR1 is SGHRS and CDR2 YFSETQ. This CDR3 spans 14 amino acids.

This clone showed up just a few times. This chain joins TRBV6-1 and TRBJ2-7; D uncertain. CDR3 length: 14 residues. Germline loops: CDR1 MNHNS, CDR2 SASEGT. The V gene lost 2 bases and the J gene lost 0 bases, with 8 bases spanning the gap. CDR3 DNA: TGTGCCAGCAGTGAATTTGTGGTCTCCTACGAGCAGTACTTC. Its translation is CASSEFVVSYEQYF.

The chain carries TRBV11-3 and TRBJ2-7; 11 bases match TRBD1. The germline V gene has CDR1 SGHNT and CDR2 YENEEA. CDR3 size: 19 residues. V was clipped by 4 bases and J by 3 bases; unmatched bases: 17. This CDR3 reads CASSSRVQLMGQGDYEQYF. CDR3 bases: TGTGCCAGCAGCTCACGAGTCCAACTAATGGGACAGGGGGACTACGAGCAGTACTTC.

V and J are TRBV5-4 and TRBJ2-7, with D maybe TRBD2 (5 bases). The V and J ends lost 0 bases and 0 bases respectively, with 13 bases between them. CDR1 is SGHNT and CDR2 is YYREEE in the germline V gene (reference sequence). CDR3 length equals 16 residues. The CDR3 DNA reads TGTGCCAGCAGCTTGGATCCTAGCCCTAGCTCCTACGAGCAGTACTTC. Residues: CASSLDPSPSSYEQYF.

The chain employs TRBV27 and TRBJ2-1, with a tentative D call TRBD2 (6 bases). From germline, CDR1 is MNHEY and CDR2 SMNVEV (reference sequence). V dropped 5 bases and J dropped 9 bases, with 14 bases sitting between them. The CDR3 totals 13 residues. CDR3 in amino acids: CASSPRVGGEQFF. DNA for the CDR3: TGTGCCAGCAGTCCAAGGGTGGGAGGTGAGCAGTTCTTC.

The genes are TRBV10-3 and TRBJ1-1, with D perhaps TRBD1 (5 bases). Looked up from germline, CDR1 is ENHRY and CDR2 is SYGVKD. The germline V and J ends were trimmed by 2 bases and 2 bases, with 12 bases remaining between them. The CDR3 consists of 15 residues. CDR3 protein: CAISEMWGSNTEAFF. The DNA of the CDR3 is TGTGCCATCAGTGAGATGTGGGGGAGTAACACTGAAGCTTTCTTT.

This chain connects TRBV5-6 to TRBJ2-7, with D hard to call. Between the trimmed V and J ends, which lost 4 bases and 2 bases, there was a span of 16 bases. CDR1 and CDR2 from the germline V gene are SGHDT and YYEEEE. The CDR3 length is 15 residues. CDR3 nucleotide sequence: TGTGCCAGCAGCCCCCCGTTTGGGCCAACCTACGAGCAGTACTTC. Translating it yields CASSPPFGPTYEQYF.

J is TRBJ2-7 and V is TRBV7-9, with D perhaps assigned TRBD1 or TRBD2 (5 bases each). CDR3 length: 13 amino acids. The germline V gene has CDR1 SEHNR and CDR2 FQNEAQ (reference sequence). V was trimmed by 3 bases and J by 7 bases, leaving 13 bases between them. The CDR3 DNA reads as TGTGCCAGCAGCTTCCCAGGGCCGGGAGAGCAGTACTTC. The encoded protein is CASSFPGPGEQYF.

This chain uses TRBV5-4 with TRBJ1-2, with 9 bases lining up with TRBD1. Trimming took 0 bases from V and 3 from J; bases not matched to a gene: 3. This CDR3 has 15 amino acids. Germline loops: CDR1 SGHNT, CDR2 YYREEE (reference sequence). This CDR3 reads CASSLGRDRDYGYTF. DNA of the CDR3: TGTGCCAGCAGCTTGGGACGGGACAGGGACTATGGCTACACCTTC.

This chain links TRBV7-9 with TRBJ2-3; 12 bases agree with TRBD2. CDR3 length: 17 residues. Germline V gene data show CDR1 as SEHNR and CDR2 as FQNEAQ (reference sequence). V shed 4 bases, J shed 3 bases, and the junction held 8 bases outside the gene matches. CDR3 region: CASSSYTTSGGTDTQYF. The CDR3 nucleotides are TGTGCCAGCAGCTCATATACGACTAGCGGGGGAACAGATACGCAGTATTTT.

This rearrangement joins TRBV5-1 to TRBJ2-7; D not certain. Trimming took off 4 bases at V and 1 base at J, with 18 bases between the two ends. The CDR3 extends over 16 amino acids. Germline values: CDR1 SGHRS, CDR2 YFSETQ. The CDR3 is CASSKPIDELSYEQYF. DNA for the CDR3: TGCGCCAGCAGCAAGCCAATCGACGAACTTTCCTACGAGCAGTACTTC.

This rearrangement joins TRBV4-1 to TRBJ2-7; D unclear. The germline CDR1 and CDR2 sequences are MGHRA and YSYEKL. V shed 6 bases and J shed 0 bases, with 15 bases lying between them. The CDR3 is 15 amino acids. CDR3 nucleotide sequence: TGCGCCAGCAGTCAATTCCTGGTGAGCTCCTACGAGCAGTACTTC. Translation: CASSQFLVSSYEQYF.

The chain carries TRBV30 and TRBJ1-1; D may be TRBD1 (5 bases). There are 12 residues in the CDR3. Per the germline V gene, CDR1 is GTSNPN and CDR2 is SVGIG (reference sequence). V lost 3 bases, J lost 4 bases, and 9 bases lay in between. This chain's CDR3 is CAWRIGGTEAFF. As DNA, the CDR3 is TGTGCCTGGAGGATCGGGGGCACTGAAGCTTTCTTT.

This clone was counted a few times. The chain couples TRBV9 to TRBJ1-5; perhaps TRBD1 as D (5 bases). CDR1 and CDR2 (germline): SGDLS, YYNGEE. V was shortened by 5 bases and J by 4 bases, with 13 bases between the two germline ends. The CDR3 consists of 14 residues. Here the CDR3 DNA reads TGTGCCAGCAGTGCCGGGGGTATTAATCAGCCCCAGCATTTT. Protein: CASSAGGINQPQHF.

The CDR3 sequence: CASSNGPRGNTEAFF. The CDR3 DNA follows: TGTGCCAGTAGCAATGGGCCCCGAGGAAACACTGAAGCTTTCTTT. The J gene is TRBJ1-1, the V gene TRBV19; D is undetermined. The germline gives CDR1 LNHDA, CDR2 SQIVND (reference sequence). V lost 6 bases and J 2 bases, leaving 16 bases between the germline ends. CDR3 length: 15 residues.

The chain employs TRBV27 and TRBJ2-5; TRBD2 agrees at 16 bases. This CDR3 spans 19 amino acids. The germline gives CDR1 MNHEY, CDR2 SMNVEV (reference sequence). After removal of 7 bases from V and 5 bases from J, the junction contained 16 bases not matched to a gene. The CDR3 nucleotides are TGTGCCAGCACCTCTGAGGGACTAGCGGGGGGGATCTCCCTGGAGACCCAGTACTTC. Its translation: CASTSEGLAGGISLETQYF.

J is TRBJ2-5 and V is TRBV19; 10 nucleotides align to TRBD2. Germline lookup yields CDR1 LNHDA and CDR2 SQIVND (reference sequence). J lost 4 bases, V lost 3 bases, and 8 bases had no gene match. The CDR3 covers 16 residues. The CDR3 nucleotides are TGTGCCAGTAGTATGGGAGTAGCGGGGGGTAGAGAGACCCAGTACTTC. Translating it yields CASSMGVAGGRETQYF.

This chain uses TRBV13 with TRBJ1-3; D may be TRBD1 (6 bases). CDR3 length: 16 residues. CDR1 and CDR2 from the germline V gene are PRHDT and FYEKMQ (reference sequence). The V gene lost 5 bases and the J gene lost 5 bases, with 19 bases spanning the gap. The CDR3 DNA sequence: TGTGCCAGCAGCGCCCACAACACAGGGTGGAGAAACACCATATATTTT. Encoded protein: CASSAHNTGWRNTIYF.

This clone was found a few times. The chain uses TRBV11-1 and TRBJ1-6, with 7 bases lining up with TRBD1. CDR1 and CDR2 from the germline V gene are SGHAT and FQDESV (reference sequence). The CDR3 length is 16 residues. With 5 bases clipped from V and 10 bases from J, the junction kept 14 bases outside the gene matches. The CDR3 bases are TGTGCCAGCAGCCCTAACAGGGGCGGCACTGGATCACCCCTCCACTTT. It encodes CASSPNRGGTGSPLHF.

The chain has TRBV6-5 and TRBJ2-5; 7 bases match TRBD2. This CDR3 spans 9 amino acids. Germline V gene lookup returns CDR1 MNHEY and CDR2 SVGAGI. V shed 11 bases and J 11 bases; nucleotides not matched to a gene: 5. The CDR3 DNA reads as TGTGCCGCGGGGGAAGAGCAGTACTTC. This codes for CAAGEEQYF.

The chain combines TRBV6-5 with TRBJ2-1; D is perhaps TRBD1 (6 bases). Per the germline V gene, CDR1 is MNHEY and CDR2 is SVGAGI. The CDR3 runs to 15 residues. V was shortened by 0 bases and J by 4 bases, with 10 bases between the two germline ends. This CDR3 is CASSYSGDIYNEQFF. CDR3 DNA sequence: TGTGCCAGCAGTTACTCAGGGGACATATACAATGAGCAGTTCTTC.

V is TRBV30 and J is TRBJ2-5; 7 bases map to TRBD1. The V and J ends lost 3 bases and 5 bases, in that order; junction bases with no gene match: 6. Germline assignment: CDR1 GTSNPN and CDR2 SVGIG (reference sequence). CDR3 length equals 13 residues. The CDR3 sequence: CAWSRQGMETQYF. Here the CDR3 DNA reads TGTGCCTGGAGCCGACAGGGAATGGAGACCCAGTACTTC.

V is TRBV5-6 and J is TRBJ1-2, with 7 positions matching TRBD1. V shed 5 bases, J shed 0 bases, and the junction held 4 bases outside the gene matches. Per germline, CDR1 SGHDT and CDR2 YYEEEE. This CDR3 contains 14 residues. The CDR3 loop reads CASSPQGSNYGYTF. In DNA, the CDR3 is TGTGCCAGCAGTCCACAGGGGTCTAACTATGGCTACACCTTC. The full variable domain, in which reference TRBV5-6 and TRBJ1-2 provide the parts outside the CDR3, is DAGVTQSPTHLIKTRGQQVTLRCSPKSGHDTVSWYQQALGQGPQFIFQYYEEEERQRGNFPDRFSGHQFPNYSSELNVNALLLGDSALYLCASSPQGSNYGYTFGSGTRLTVV.

This clone has just a few counts. The chain joins TRBV10-3 to TRBJ1-5; 10 nucleotides line up with TRBD1. The CDR3 runs to 13 residues. From germline, CDR1 is ENHRY and CDR2 SYGVKD. Trimming removed 8 bases from V and 5 bases from J; junction bases left unmatched: 3. CDR3 DNA: TGTGCCATCGGGACAGGGGATTATCAGCCCCAGCATTTT. Translating gives CAIGTGDYQPQHF.

The rearrangement links TRBV11-1 to TRBJ1-1; D is possibly TRBD1 (6 bases). CDR3 size: 13 residues. Germline CDR1 SGHAT, CDR2 FQDESV (reference sequence). V was cut by 6 bases and J by 1 base, with 9 bases left in between. In DNA, the CDR3 is TGTGCCAGCAGTGGGGGCAGGAACACTGAAGCTTTCTTT. Translating gives CASSGGRNTEAFF.

The CDR3 loop is CASSHGGTGVNYEQYF. The DNA for the CDR3 is TGCGCCAGCAGTCATGGGGGGACAGGGGTAAACTACGAGCAGTACTTC. This chain joins TRBV23-1 and TRBJ2-7; 10 bases map to TRBD1. Being an ORF, TRBV23-1 has a function that is uncertain. The CDR3 contains 16 residues. V lost 3 bases and J lost 3; bases outside the gene matches: 8.